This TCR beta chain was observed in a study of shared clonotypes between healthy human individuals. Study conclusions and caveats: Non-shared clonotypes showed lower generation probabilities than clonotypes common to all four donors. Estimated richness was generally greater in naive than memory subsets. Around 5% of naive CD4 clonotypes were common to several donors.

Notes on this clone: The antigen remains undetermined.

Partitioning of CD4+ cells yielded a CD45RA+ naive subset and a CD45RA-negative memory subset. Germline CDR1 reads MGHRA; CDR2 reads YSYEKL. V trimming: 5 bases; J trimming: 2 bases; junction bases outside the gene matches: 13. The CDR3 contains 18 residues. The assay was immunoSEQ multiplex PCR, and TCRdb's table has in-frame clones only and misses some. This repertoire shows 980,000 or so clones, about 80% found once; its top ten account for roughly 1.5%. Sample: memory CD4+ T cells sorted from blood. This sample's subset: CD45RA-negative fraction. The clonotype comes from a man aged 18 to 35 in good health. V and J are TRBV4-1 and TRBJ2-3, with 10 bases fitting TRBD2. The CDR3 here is CASSSPGSGTSDTDTQYF. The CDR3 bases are TGCGCCAGCAGCTCACCCGGTTCCGGGACTAGCGACACAGATACGCAGTATTTT.